The 32 T cell receptor beta chains reported below all come from one sample, sequenced in a study of tumor-infiltrating lymphocytes in oesophageal squamous cell carcinoma. One entry per CDR3 protein, called by TCRdb with MiXCR from the PCR reads. In the table there are 18,000 or so distinct CDR3 sequences, approximately 46% of which are singletons. The sample comprised normal esophageal tissue next to the tumor. The receptors stem from a female donor with esophageal squamous cell carcinoma.

This clonotype was detected ten times or more. An end of the junction does not agree with germline; a read error may underlie this. The V gene is TRBV2, the J gene TRBJ2-1, with 8 bases matching TRBD2. The length of the CDR3 is 11 residues. In germline, CDR1 is SNHLY, CDR2 FYNNEI. The CDR3 loop reads CASSASGTRDF. In DNA, the CDR3 is TGTGCCAGCAGTGCGTCCGGGACTAGGGACTTC. The whole variable domain, remainder taken from reference TRBV2 and TRBJ2-1, is EPEVTQTPSHQVTQMGQEVILRCVPISNHLYFYWYRQILGQKVEFLVSFYNNEISEKSEIFDDQFSVERPDGSNFTLKIRSTKLEDSAMYFCASSASGTRDFGPGTRLTVL.

This chain links TRBV5-6 with TRBJ2-7; D perhaps matches TRBD2 (6 bases). The germline V and J ends were trimmed by 0 bases and 2 bases, with 9 bases remaining between them. The CDR3 sequence is 14 residues long. Germline values: CDR1 SGHDT, CDR2 YYEEEE. The CDR3 reads CASSLGLVPYEQYF. DNA of the CDR3: TGTGCCAGCAGCTTGGGACTAGTCCCCTACGAGCAGTACTTC. The full variable domain, with the rest looked up from reference TRBV5-6 and TRBJ2-7, is DAGVTQSPTHLIKTRGQQVTLRCSPKSGHDTVSWYQQALGQGPQFIFQYYEEEERQRGNFPDRFSGHQFPNYSSELNVNALLLGDSALYLCASSLGLVPYEQYFGPGTRLTVT.

This clonotype has just a few counts. V gene TRBV6-6 combines with J gene TRBJ2-5; TRBD2 might be the D (6 bases). TRBJ2-7 explains the end of the DNA better; the J call may be wrong. Per germline, CDR1 MNHNY and CDR2 SVGAGI (reference sequence). This CDR3 comprises 14 residues. CDR3 sequence (DNA): TGTGCCAGCAGTTACCGCCGGGGGTCCTACGAGCAGTACTTC. Translation gives CASSYRRGSYEQYF.

This sequence joins TRBV12-3 or TRBV12-4 and TRBJ1-1, with TRBD1 matching over 8 bases. There are 17 residues in the CDR3. The V and J ends lost 5 bases and 4 bases, in that order; junction bases with no gene match: 15. CDR3 in amino acids: CASSPGQGVYLGTEAFF. Here the CDR3 DNA reads TGTGCCAGCAGTCCTGGACAGGGCGTGTATCTGGGCACTGAAGCTTTCTTT.

This clonotype showed up many times. The chain is built from TRBV2 and TRBJ1-2, with a tentative D call TRBD1 (5 bases). The V and J ends lost 3 bases and 0 bases respectively, with 8 bases between them. Per the germline V gene, CDR1 is SNHLY and CDR2 is FYNNEI. The CDR3 is 14 amino acids. The CDR3: CASSDAGANYGYTF. Here the CDR3 DNA reads TGTGCCAGCAGTGACGCGGGGGCTAACTATGGCTACACCTTC.

On this clonotype itself: The missing conserved phenylalanine or tryptophan at the end of this CDR3 makes a read error likely. Because the CDR3's place on the DNA is in doubt, the DNA is left out and the CDR3 is given as listed by TCRdb. The chain links TRBV24-1 to TRBJ2-3; TRBD1, the table's D call, lacks a check against the DNA. From germline, CDR1 is KGHDR and CDR2 SFDVKD. The CDR3 extends over 18 residues, inclusive of both ends. CDR3 protein: CATSDMGTGNDNEQFFGP.

This chain links TRBV6-8 with TRBJ2-5, with TRBD1 identical over 8 bases. The DNA end lines up better with TRBJ2-1; the J call may be wrong. Germline CDR1 is MNHGY and CDR2 is SAAAGT. This CDR3 has 13 amino acids. The CDR3 DNA reads as TGTGCCAGCAGTTTCACAGGGGGCAATGAGCAGTTCTTC. As protein: CASSFTGGNEQFF.

This clonotype has only a few counts. This chain uses TRBV5-1 with TRBJ2-7, with 7 bases aligning to TRBD1. Germline CDR1 and CDR2: SGHRS and YFSETQ. The CDR3 runs 13 residues. J was trimmed by 5 bases and V by 4 bases; bases with no gene match: 6. The CDR3 protein is CASSLTGSDEQYF. The CDR3 bases are TGCGCCAGCAGCCTGACAGGGTCCGACGAGCAGTACTTC.

By share, this clonotype ranks as medium-sized (0.01 to 0.1%). The chain uses TRBV7-6 and TRBJ2-7; no clear D gene. V was trimmed by 8 bases and J by 0 bases, leaving 14 bases between them. CDR1 SGHVS and CDR2 FNYEAQ come from the germline V gene. The CDR3 has 14 amino acids. The CDR3 bases are TGTGCCAGCGCCCCGGCGGCGGCCTCCTACGAGCAGTACTTC. Translating it yields CASAPAAASYEQYF.

At least ten counts were recorded for this clonotype. The chain employs TRBV4-1 and TRBJ1-2; 9 nucleotides align to TRBD1. Per germline, CDR1 MGHRA and CDR2 YSYEKL. The junction had 10 bases not matched to a gene; V was cut back by 4 bases and J by 7 bases. This CDR3 comprises 15 residues. CDR3 nucleotides: TGCGCCAGCAGCCCGGGACAGGGCAAAGGCGGTGGCTACACCTTC. Translation: CASSPGQGKGGGYTF.

In the case of this clonotype: Here the CDR3 omits its conserved ending phenylalanine or tryptophan, so a read error is the likely source. The DNA is left out, because the CDR3 cannot be placed on it with certainty; the CDR3 is given as TCRdb lists it. The chain joins TRBV24-1 to TRBJ2-7; the table assigns TRBD1, which was not confirmed against the DNA. CDR1 is KGHDR and CDR2 is SFDVKD in the germline V gene. The CDR3 spans 17 amino acids, including both terminal residues. CDR3 residues: CATSDPHRGQNGYTFGS.

This clonotype was counted many times. The rearrangement uses TRBV27 and TRBJ2-3; D possibly corresponds to TRBD2 (5 bases). Deletions cut 2 bases from V and 2 bases from J, with 8 bases between. Germline V lookup: CDR1 MNHEY, CDR2 SMNVEV (reference sequence). The CDR3 length is 14 residues. CDR3 region: CASSLGLYTDTQYF. The CDR3 region has the DNA TGTGCCAGCAGTTTAGGACTTTACACAGATACGCAGTATTTT.

The rearrangement links TRBV7-2 to TRBJ1-4; no clear D. Trimming took 5 bases from V and 1 from J, leaving 2 bases between them. This CDR3 spans 12 amino acids. Germline values: CDR1 SGHTA, CDR2 FQGNSA. The CDR3: CASSRTNEKLFF. In nucleotides, the CDR3 is TGTGCCAGCAGCCGAACTAATGAAAAACTGTTTTTT.

This clonotype has a handful of counts. The rearrangement uses TRBV7-6 and TRBJ2-5; the D is unclear. The J call is doubtful: the DNA matches TRBJ2-1 better. The V gene's germline CDR1 is SGHVS and CDR2 FNYEAQ. This CDR3 comprises 16 residues. This CDR3 reads CASSLGSAYSYNEQFF. In DNA form, the CDR3 reads TGTGCCAGCAGCTTAGGATCGGCATATTCCTACAATGAGCAGTTCTTC.

This chain joins TRBV11-3 and TRBJ2-3, with TRBD1 as a possible D gene (6 bases). The CDR3 length is 16 residues. The germline V gene encodes CDR1 SGHNT and CDR2 YENEEA. V gave up 2 bases and J gave up 1 base, with 13 bases separating them. CDR3 bases: TGTGCCAGCAGCTTAAGGACAGCGATTGGCACAGATACGCAGTATTTT. Protein sequence: CASSLRTAIGTDTQYF. The full variable domain, in which reference TRBV11-3 and TRBJ2-3 provide the parts outside the CDR3, is EAGVVQSPRYKIIEKKQPVAFWCNPISGHNTLYWYLQNLGQGPELLIRYENEEAVDDSQLPKDRFSAERLKGVDSTLKIQPAELGDSAVYLCASSLRTAIGTDTQYFGPGTRLTVL.

This clonotype was seen many times. The chain employs TRBV15 and TRBJ2-3; TRBD2 matches 11 bases. The CDR3 runs to 16 residues. Losses at the gene ends were 6 bases for V and 2 bases for J; bases not matched to a gene: 7. CDR1 and CDR2 (germline): LNHNV, YYDKDF (reference sequence). CDR3 nucleotide sequence: TGTGCCACCAGTTCCGGACTAGCGGGTACCACAGATACGCAGTATTTT. It yields the protein CATSSGLAGTTDTQYF.

The chain combines TRBV7-2 with TRBJ2-3; 7 nucleotides match TRBD2. The J call may be incorrect, as the DNA end agrees better with TRBJ2-1. The CDR3 is 14 amino acids. Germline V gene lookup returns CDR1 SGHTA and CDR2 FQGNSA. In nucleotides, the CDR3 is TGTGCCAGCAGCTACTCCGGGACTACACAGAAGCAGTTCTTC. This sequence encodes CASSYSGTTQKQFF.

This clonotype was seen many times. The V call is TRBV5-1, the J call TRBJ1-2; D gene ambiguous. V was shortened by 0 bases and J by 8 bases, with 17 bases between the two germline ends. The germline gives CDR1 SGHRS, CDR2 YFSETQ. The CDR3 totals 15 residues. CDR3 in amino acids: CASSLGIGSAGGYTF. CDR3 in DNA: TGCGCCAGCAGCTTGGGAATCGGGTCCGCTGGCGGCTACACCTTC.

The sample holds many counts of this clonotype. V and J are TRBV6-6 and TRBJ2-7, with a weak D call TRBD1 (5 bases). V lost 2 bases and J lost 3, with 11 bases in between. From germline, CDR1 is MNHNY and CDR2 SVGAGI (reference sequence). The CDR3 is made up of 14 amino acids. The CDR3 is CASSYQGRNYEQYF. The CDR3 nucleotides read TGTGCCAGCAGTTACCAGGGTAGGAACTACGAGCAGTACTTC.

This clonotype was seen a few times. V is TRBV9 and J is TRBJ2-7; D is ambiguous. The CDR3 consists of 15 residues. Per the germline V gene, CDR1 is SGDLS and CDR2 is YYNGEE. Trimming removed 0 bases from V and 4 bases from J, with 14 bases in between. The CDR3 loop reads CASSVAGSSLYEQYF. The CDR3 DNA reads TGTGCCAGCAGCGTAGCGGGTAGCAGTCTTTACGAGCAGTACTTC.

The chain combines TRBV6-1 with TRBJ2-6, with a possible D match to TRBD1 (6 bases). Germline values: CDR1 MNHNS, CDR2 SASEGT. The length of the CDR3 is 16 residues. Trimming shortened V by 5 bases and J by 1 base, and 12 bases separated the two germline ends. As DNA, the CDR3 is TGTGCCAGCAGTTACGGACAGATTTCTGGGGCCAACGTCCTGACTTTC. This codes for CASSYGQISGANVLTF.

This clonotype appeared a single time. The gene calls are TRBV28 and TRBJ2-3; 7 nucleotides agree with TRBD1. The J call is in doubt because the DNA end fits TRBJ2-7 better. The CDR3 runs to 13 residues. Looked up from germline, CDR1 is MDHEN and CDR2 is SYDVKM. The CDR3, as DNA: TGTGCCAGCAGACTCGGGACAGCGACGGCGCAGTACTTC. This codes for CASRLGTATAQYF.

This clonotype has a count of ten or more. This chain uses TRBV5-4 with TRBJ1-1; tentative D call: TRBD1 (6 bases). V was pared by 3 bases and J by 3 bases, with 15 bases between. Germline V gene data show CDR1 as SGHNT and CDR2 as YYREEE (reference sequence). The CDR3 runs 15 residues. The DNA for the CDR3 is TGTGCCAGCAGCTCGGCCAAGGAGGGGGACACTGAAGCTTTCTTT. Its translation is CASSSAKEGDTEAFF.

This chain connects TRBV6-6 to TRBJ2-1, with TRBD1 as a possible D gene (5 bases). The tail of the sequence fits TRBJ2-7 better, so the J call may be wrong. The CDR3 covers 15 residues. Per germline, CDR1 MNHNY and CDR2 SVGAGI (reference sequence). DNA for the CDR3: TGTGCCAGCAGCAGCAGGGTTCAAACCTACAATGAGCAGTACTTC. Amino acids: CASSSRVQTYNEQYF.

The chain joins TRBV7-6 to TRBJ2-5, with 7 nucleotides matching TRBD2. Germline V gene data show CDR1 as SGHVS and CDR2 as FNYEAQ. The CDR3 is made up of 14 amino acids. V shed 2 bases and J 2 bases; nucleotides not matched to a gene: 2. The CDR3 nucleotides read TGTGCCAGCAGCTTATTAGCGGGTCAAGAGACCCAGTACTTC. It encodes CASSLLAGQETQYF. Full variable domain (missing parts from reference TRBV7-6 and TRBJ2-5): GAGVSQSPRYKVTKRGQDVALRCDPISGHVSLYWYRQALGQGPEFLTYFNYEAQQDKSGLPNDRFSAERPEGSISTLTIQRTEQRDSAMYRCASSLLAGQETQYFGPGTRLLVL.

J is TRBJ2-3 and V is TRBV7-3, with TRBD2 identical over 8 bases. V was clipped by 5 bases and J by 3 bases; unmatched bases: 7. The CDR3 runs 15 residues. The germline gives CDR1 SGHTA, CDR2 FQGTGA. CDR3 amino acids: CASSLGGRSTDTQYF. Written as DNA, the CDR3 is TGTGCCAGCAGCCTAGGCGGGAGGTCTACAGATACGCAGTATTTT.

This clonotype was recorded at least ten times. The chain uses TRBV5-1 and TRBJ2-5; no clear D gene. V was pared by 0 bases and J by 4 bases, with 7 bases between. Germline V lookup: CDR1 SGHRS, CDR2 YFSETQ. The CDR3 is made up of 13 amino acids. CDR3 sequence reads: CASSLGLVETQYF. The CDR3 nucleotides read TGCGCCAGCAGCTTGGGACTTGTAGAGACCCAGTACTTC.

This clonotype was picked up many times. This chain uses TRBV6-1 with TRBJ2-1, with unresolved D. Germline CDR1 and CDR2: MNHNS and SASEGT. V shed 7 bases and J shed 4 bases, with 11 bases lying between them. The CDR3 has 13 amino acids. CDR3 coding DNA: TGTGCCAGCACCAAAGGGTCTTACAATGAGCAGTTCTTC. Protein product: CASTKGSYNEQFF.

A word on this clonotype: The conserved final phenylalanine or tryptophan is absent from the CDR3, which likely points to a read error. Because the CDR3's place on the DNA is in doubt, the DNA is left out and the CDR3 is given as listed by TCRdb. The chain has TRBV7-6 and TRBJ1-1. Looked up from germline, CDR1 is SGHVS and CDR2 is FNYEAQ. The CDR3 region is 19 residues in length, termini included. The CDR3 here is CASSTGTRTSGANVLTFGA.

This clonotype was detected ten times or more. CDR3 sequence reads: CASSWKAADTQYF. The CDR3, as DNA: TGTGCCAGCAGTTGGAAGGCCGCAGATACGCAGTATTTT. The V gene is TRBV27, the J gene TRBJ2-3; no reliable D call. In germline, CDR1 is MNHEY, CDR2 SMNVEV (reference sequence). The CDR3 has 13 amino acids. V lost 4 bases to trimming and J lost 4 bases, with 9 bases between them.

The chain employs TRBV10-2 and TRBJ2-5, with 10 nucleotides matching TRBD2. V lost 4 bases to trimming and J lost 2 bases; unmatched junction nucleotides: 22. The CDR3 has 21 amino acids. CDR1 is WSHSY and CDR2 is SAAADI in the germline V gene. The CDR3 loop reads CASSGFLGSGGASVQQETQYF. The CDR3 nucleotides read TGCGCCAGCAGTGGGTTCCTTGGGAGCGGGGGGGCCTCAGTACAACAAGAGACCCAGTACTTC.

This clonotype came up a few times. The rearrangement uses TRBV7-7 and TRBJ1-1, with TRBD1 identical over 9 bases. This CDR3 region has 14 residues. Germline loops: CDR1 SSHAT, CDR2 FNYEAQ (reference sequence). CDR3 bases: TGTGCTGTACAGGGGGCAGCGAAGGACACTGAAGCTTTCTTT. It codes for CAVQGAAKDTEAFF.